The source of this T cell receptor (beta chain) is a study of post-analysis software for immune sequencing data. Study results and limitations: Four or five TRBV segments (TRBV5-6, TRBV5-1 and TRBV20-1 among them) occurred more frequently in patients than in controls.

V dropped 5 bases and J dropped 4 bases, with 9 bases sitting between them. The germline CDR1 and CDR2 sequences are SGHAT and FQNNGV. This CDR3 region has 13 residues. This clonotype appeared a few times. Its antigen is currently unknown. Unique molecular identifiers had been added to the TCR beta cDNA libraries. TCRdb itself ran the PCR reads through MiXCR, one entry per CDR3 protein. The sample has hundreds of thousands of distinct CDR3 sequences, 30% to 45% seen once. Sequencing used blood. The clonotype originates from a girl aged 5-17 years with multiple sclerosis. The V call is TRBV11-2, the J call TRBJ1-5; the D gene is possibly TRBD1 (6 bases). The CDR3 spells CASSPGDNQPQHF. The CDR3 DNA reads as TGTGCCAGCAGCCCAGGGGATAATCAGCCCCAGCATTTT.